The T cell receptor (beta chain) under discussion was sequenced for a study of cytomegalovirus exposure and HLA in healthy donors. A multiplex PCR was run with 60 Vbeta primers and 13 Jbeta primers. The protocol was immunoSEQ multiplex PCR, while the TCRdb copy is restricted to in-frame clones and leaves out a portion. The sample lists under 150,000 clones, over 65% occurring once. This receptor was identified in a man in his forties in good health and CMV-seropositive. The sample taken for sequencing was PBMCs.

CDR3 in DNA: TGCGCCAGCAGCCTGGACAGGGGGAATTTTATGGTAGAGACCCAGTACTTC. Amino acids: CASSLDRGNFMVETQYF. This chain joins TRBV5-1 and TRBJ2-5; 10 bases align to TRBD1. Per the germline V gene, CDR1 is SGHRS and CDR2 is YFSETQ. CDR3 length equals 17 residues. Unmatched junction bases numbered 13, after V lost 4 bases and J lost 4 bases.